The clone carrying this T cell receptor (beta chain) was found a few times. Germline CDR1 SGHRS, CDR2 YFSETQ. This CDR3 has 17 residues. Trimming cost V 0 bases and J 0 bases; bases outside gene matches: 3. TCRdb ran MiXCR on the RT-PCR reads and lists one entry per CDR3 protein. The table shows around 700,000 distinct CDR3 sequences, with 12% to 15% occurring only once. The rearrangement uses TRBV5-1 and TRBJ2-1, with 10 bases matching TRBD2. Sequencing was carried out using memory CD4+ T cells from blood. The receptor's source is a female donor in good health, serving as a healthy control. The DNA for the CDR3 is TGCGCCAGCAGCTTGGGAGCGGGAGGGTTCTCCTACAATGAGCAGTTCTTC. Translated: CASSLGAGGFSYNEQFF.